A selection of T cell receptor beta chains follows, all from one sample in a study of T-cell memory formation after mild COVID-19. From the 5' RACE reads, TCRdb called clonotypes with MiXCR, one entry per CDR3 protein. The repertoire holds 200,000 to 300,000 distinct CDR3 sequences, 15% seen once, with 2.1% in the top ten. The sample taken for sequencing was PBMCs or a T cell subset sorted from them (not recorded which). These receptors all come from an adult woman who had mild COVID-19 (a few samples of this study predate the infection). Cell type and time point are not known. CDR3s include the opening cysteine and the closing phenylalanine or tryptophan. A D gene is named only where the DNA matches it firmly. Some rows have no size entry. The others give once, few or many, or a class for an expanded clone.

few | TRBJ2-1 | - | TRBV4-3 | CASSQGTLRGADEQFF | TGCGCCAGCAGCCAAGGTACCCTTAGGGGGGCTGATGAGCAGTTCTTC
- | TRBJ2-3 | - | TRBV5-4 | CASSLIQVAQYF | TGTGCCAGCAGCTTGATCCAAGTTGCGCAGTATTTT
- | TRBJ1-6 | - | TRBV3-1 | CASSQGRVNSPLHF | TGTGCCAGCAGCCAAGGAAGGGTAAATTCACCCCTCCACTTT
many | TRBJ2-3 | TRBD1 | TRBV18 | CASSLRQGSTDTQYF | TGTGCCAGCTCACTCAGACAGGGGAGCACAGATACGCAGTATTTT
- | TRBJ2-7 | - | TRBV6-1 | CASSRTLPSYEQYF | TGTGCCAGCAGCAGGACACTTCCCTCCTACGAGCAGTACTTC
- | TRBJ2-1 | - | TRBV29-1 | CSVVGSTYFISNNEQFF | TGCAGCGTTGTAGGGTCTACCTACTTTATTTCGAACAATGAGCAGTTCTTC
few | TRBJ2-7 | - | TRBV19 | CASSRHEQYF | TGTGCCAGTAGTAGACACGAGCAGTACTTC
- | TRBJ2-1 | TRBD2 | TRBV15 | CATSGGLAGLNEQFF | TGTGCCACCAGCGGGGGACTAGCGGGGCTGAATGAGCAGTTCTTC
- | TRBJ2-7 | TRBD1 | TRBV18 | CASSRGQATYEQYF | TGTGCCAGCTCACGGGGACAGGCGACCTACGAGCAGTACTTC
few | TRBJ2-7 | - | TRBV5-1 | CASSLMQGAYEQYF | TGCGCCAGCAGCTTGATGCAGGGCGCCTACGAGCAGTACTTC
few | TRBJ1-1 | TRBD1 | TRBV7-2 | CASSYRDRLEAFF | TGTGCCAGCAGCTACCGGGACAGGCTCGAGGCTTTCTTT
- | TRBJ2-7 | - | TRBV28 | CASRLYGSSYEQYF | TGTGCCAGCAGACTATACGGGAGCTCCTACGAGCAGTACTTC
few | TRBJ1-4 | - | TRBV20-1 | CSAIKAEKLFF | TGCAGTGCTATCAAAGCGGAAAAACTGTTTTTT
once | TRBJ1-1 | TRBD1 | TRBV6-1 | CASGDRAGGAFF | TGTGCCAGCGGGGACAGGGCTGGGGGGGCTTTCTTT
- | TRBJ2-1 | - | TRBV12-3/TRBV12-4 | CASSSGAGPSNEQFF | TGTGCCAGCAGTTCAGGGGCAGGGCCAAGCAATGAGCAGTTCTTC
- | TRBJ1-1 | - | TRBV12-3/TRBV12-4 | CASSQPGRVNTEAFF | TGTGCCAGCAGTCAACCGGGACGGGTGAACACTGAAGCTTTCTTT
- | TRBJ2-1 | TRBD2 | TRBV6-4 | CASSSGEGNEQFF | TGTGCCAGCAGTTCGGGGGAGGGGAATGAGCAGTTCTTC
- | TRBJ2-7 | TRBD2 | TRBV18 | CASSQLAGASEQYF | TGTGCCAGCTCACAACTAGCGGGAGCGTCCGAGCAGTACTTC
many | TRBJ2-5 | - | TRBV4-2 | CASRRDVQETQYF | TGTGCCAGCAGAAGGGATGTCCAAGAGACCCAGTACTTC
few | TRBJ1-6 | TRBD1 | TRBV28 | CASRPGQGPYNSPLHF | TGTGCCAGCAGGCCGGGACAGGGTCCCTATAATTCACCCCTCCACTTT
few | TRBJ2-2 | - | TRBV12-3/TRBV12-4 | CASSLWTGELFF | TGTGCCAGCAGTTTATGGACCGGGGAGCTGTTTTTT
few | TRBJ1-1 | - | TRBV19 | CASRYFAEAFF | TGTGCCAGCAGGTATTTCGCTGAAGCTTTCTTT
- | TRBJ2-3 | - | TRBV6-5 | CASSTGKTDTQYF | TGTGCCAGCAGCACCGGGAAGACAGATACGCAGTATTTT
few | TRBJ1-6 | - | TRBV25-1 | CASSESVSSYNSPLHF | TGTGCCAGCAGTGAATCGGTGAGCTCCTATAATTCACCCCTCCACTTT
few | TRBJ2-7 | TRBD1 | TRBV7-2 | CASSPPVGQGIYEQYF | TGTGCCAGCAGCCCCCCCGTTGGACAGGGTATTTACGAGCAGTACTTC
- | TRBJ2-7 | TRBD1 | TRBV10-3 | CAISEQGVAYEQYF | TGTGCCATCAGTGAGCAGGGGGTGGCCTACGAGCAGTACTTC
- | TRBJ2-6 | - | TRBV9 | CASTTFGSGANVLTF | TGTGCCAGCACCACGTTTGGCTCTGGGGCCAACGTCCTGACTTTC
- | TRBJ2-5 | - | TRBV14 | CASSQGSLVGETQYF | TGTGCCAGCAGCCAAGGATCGCTAGTAGGAGAGACCCAGTACTTC
- | TRBJ1-4 | TRBD1 | TRBV19 | CASTLQGAGEKLFF | TGTGCCAGTACTCTCCAGGGGGCAGGAGAAAAACTGTTTTTT
- | TRBJ2-2 | TRBD2 | TRBV6-2/TRBV6-3 | CASSSARSGRNFGELFF | TGTGCCAGCAGTTCCGCCCGCAGCGGGAGGAATTTCGGGGAGCTGTTTTTT
- | TRBJ1-2 | - | TRBV12-3/TRBV12-4 | CASSPGTDFYGYTF | TGTGCCAGCAGTCCCGGGACCGACTTCTATGGCTACACCTTC
- | TRBJ2-2 | - | TRBV3-1 | CASSQVWGGASGELFF | TGTGCCAGCAGCCAAGTATGGGGGGGCGCATCCGGGGAGCTGTTTTTT
- | TRBJ2-2 | - | TRBV30 | CAWNLAGNTGELFF | TGTGCCTGGAATCTGGCGGGAAACACCGGGGAGCTGTTTTTT
- | TRBJ1-1 | - | TRBV3-1 | CASRSQGGGLFAEAFF | TGTGCCAGCAGATCACAGGGAGGGGGGCTGTTCGCTGAAGCTTTCTTT
few | TRBJ1-5 | - | TRBV9 | CASSVGDLQPQHF | TGTGCCAGCAGCGTAGGGGACCTCCAGCCCCAGCATTTT
- | TRBJ1-2 | - | TRBV11-2 | CASSLDRQYGYTF | TGTGCCAGCAGCTTAGATAGACAGTATGGCTACACCTTC
- | TRBJ1-2 | TRBD1 | TRBV3-1 | CASSRPTGDGYTF | TGTGCCAGCAGCCGTCCCACAGGGGATGGCTACACCTTC
- | TRBJ2-7 | TRBD2 | TRBV12-3/TRBV12-4 | CASSLIAGGHEQYF | TGTGCCAGCAGTTTGATAGCGGGGGGGCACGAGCAGTACTTC
many | TRBJ2-1 | - | TRBV5-1 | CASSLEGRRDNEQFF | TGCGCCAGCAGCTTGGAAGGGCGTAGGGACAATGAGCAGTTCTTC
few | TRBJ2-1 | TRBD2 | TRBV12-3/TRBV12-4 | CASSLRGVYNEQFF | TGTGCCAGCAGTTTGCGGGGGGTCTACAATGAGCAGTTCTTC